This T cell receptor (beta chain) was sequenced during a study of PD-L1 blockade in urothelial cancer. Study outcomes and limitations: Lower pretreatment blood TCR clonality, under the median, predicted better survival, researchers reported.

Every PCR was spiked with synthetic TCR analog templates. The repertoire was sequenced with immunoSEQ multiplex PCR; TCRdb's copy has only in-frame clones and lacks some. Of fewer than 90,000 clones in the sample, 85% to 95% were seen once. Time point described: peripheral blood 6 weeks after treatment start. The CDR3 loop spans 15 amino acids. Trimming removed 2 bases at V and 0 bases at J, with 8 bases between. Germline CDR1 SGHNT, CDR2 YYREEE (reference sequence). In regard to this clone: Its specificity is not known.

This receptor was obtained from a woman at least 80 years old with urothelial cancer. J is TRBJ2-2 and V is TRBV5-4, with a weak D call TRBD1 (5 bases). Sequenced material: PBMCs, taken around atezolizumab (anti-PD-L1) treatment. CDR3 region: CASSLGAPNTGELFF. The CDR3 DNA sequence: TGTGCCAGCAGCTTAGGGGCCCCGAACACCGGGGAGCTGTTTTTT.